The rows below give T cell receptor beta chains drawn from one sample of a study of T-cell reconstitution after alpha-beta-depleted transplantation in children. One entry per CDR3 protein, called by TCRdb with MiXCR from the PCR reads. The sample yields about 980,000 distinct CDR3 sequences, roughly 29% seen once. The source material was PBMCs, mostly from graft donor cells, sampled 360 days after TCRalphabeta/CD19-depleted stem cell transplant. These receptors were obtained from a boy under three years old who had a stem cell transplant for SCID, so the T cells may come from the graft donor. The conserved cysteine and the conserved F or W are not part of the CDR3 here. Fields, in order: clone size, J gene, V gene, CDR3 protein. Size values are once, few and many counts, or a class for expanded clones, and some rows have none.

>.|TRBJ2-5|TRBV6-5
ASSYGSQETQY
>few|TRBJ1-5|TRBV24-1
ATSDRAGNQPQH
>.|TRBJ2-1|TRBV5-1
ASSLVPGNELNEQF
>few|TRBJ1-2|TRBV4-1
ASSQVYTNYGYT
>.|TRBJ2-1|TRBV5-6
ASDTWTVDDNEQF
>many|TRBJ2-3|TRBV4-3
ASSEGLGRGTDTQY
>.|TRBJ2-1|TRBV3-1
ASSQAGTSGTHPGEQF
>few|TRBJ1-6|TRBV6-5
ASSYYSRQWSPLH
>.|TRBJ2-7|TRBV2
ASSARAGTGTYEQY
>few|TRBJ1-2|TRBV12-3/TRBV12-4
ASSFVQDYGYT
>.|TRBJ1-1|TRBV18
ASSPLRNTEAF
>.|TRBJ2-3|TRBV24-1
ATSDPARTDTQY
>few|TRBJ2-3|TRBV27
ASSFARTDAQY
>few|TRBJ2-7|TRBV10-3
AISGRLAGVGYEQY
>.|TRBJ1-5|TRBV27
ASSPLGGLNNQPQH
>.|TRBJ2-2|TRBV5-1
ASSLKFGQNTGELF
>few|TRBJ1-2|TRBV12-3/TRBV12-4
ASTRGTGFSYGYT
>.|TRBJ2-2|TRBV10-2
ASSESGLAGHTGELF